This T cell receptor (beta chain) is drawn from a study of T cell repertoires in cytomegalovirus infection. The overall study: Both CMV infection and a matching HLA type were indicated by public TCR beta signatures. Study-wide findings and caveats: Clonotype analysis showed dominance of the ex vivo response by HLA-C-restricted CMV-specific TCR beta clonotypes.

TCRdb passed the reads through MiXCR, listing each CDR3 protein once. The table shows fewer than 900,000 distinct CDR3 sequences, with almost 30% occurring only once. Germline V lookup: CDR1 ENHRY, CDR2 SYGVKD. Trimming took 6 bases from V and 10 from J, leaving 21 bases between them. The CDR3 extends over 14 amino acids. This clonotype was recorded once. Its antigen is currently unknown. The origin of this receptor is a human donor in good health (CMV status not recorded). Some clones in this sample may be carry-over from other donors' samples. V usage is TRBV10-3 and J usage is TRBJ1-1; D gene uncertain. This sample comprised cultured CD8+ T cells from PBMCs, obtained from culture after CMV antigen stimulation. The CDR3 DNA is TGTGCCATCAGGAAATTAGACGGGGAACGCGGAGCTTTCTTT. Translated: CAIRKLDGERGAFF.